A single sample gave rise to the 32 T cell receptor beta chains below, sequenced in a study of Ad26.COV2.S vaccination and SARS-CoV-2 variants. Noted treatment: some 19 received Ad26.COV2.S at low or high dose, single or two shots; a few received placebo; per-sample allocation not given. On day 63 after the first injection, vaccine and placebo recipients gave samples. Measured with immunoSEQ multiplex PCR; TCRdb has only the in-frame clones, and not every one. The top ten hold 3.6% of the sample, which has 400,000 to 500,000 clones, roughly 88% seen once. The specimen was peripheral blood, collected in a trial of Ad26.COV2.S vaccine versus placebo. All receptors derive from a person aged 18-65 years who received the Ad26.COV2.S COVID-19 vaccine or a placebo.

The chain employs TRBV3-1 (or the pseudogene TRBV3-2) and TRBJ2-5; D perhaps matches TRBD2 (5 bases). CDR3 length equals 14 residues. The germline V gene encodes CDR1 LGHDT and CDR2 YNNKEL (reference sequence). V dropped 3 bases and J dropped 7 bases, with 15 bases sitting between them. The CDR3: CASSHRPSPVTQYF. The CDR3 region has the DNA TGTGCCAGCAGCCATCGACCTAGCCCAGTGACCCAGTACTTC.

Points on this clone: At one boundary the junction diverges from the germline segment, which might be a read error. J is TRBJ1-6 and V is TRBV6-1; the match to TRBD1 covers 9 bases. This CDR3 has 16 residues. Germline values: CDR1 MNHNS, CDR2 SASEGT. In DNA form, the CDR3 reads TGTGCCAGCATTGAACAGGGGGCGTCTTACAATTCACCCCTCCACTTT. Its translation: CASIEQGASYNSPLHF.

The chain employs TRBV5-8 and TRBJ2-2; TRBD2 aligns across 8 bases. CDR3 length: 16 amino acids. The V segment lost 2 bases and the J segment 5 bases; nucleotides outside the gene matches: 8. Germline CDR1 and CDR2: SGHTS and YDEGEE. The CDR3 spells CASSFGGAVGTGELFF. The CDR3 DNA is TGTGCCAGCAGCTTCGGGGGGGCAGTCGGTACCGGGGAGCTGTTTTTT.

This sequence joins TRBV30 and TRBJ2-3; no clear D. CDR1 and CDR2 (germline): GTSNPN, SVGIG (reference sequence). The CDR3 has 13 residues. The V and J ends lost 6 bases and 3 bases respectively, with 13 bases between them. The CDR3 reads CACTKGWTDTQYF. The CDR3 DNA is TGTGCCTGCACCAAGGGTTGGACAGATACGCAGTATTTT.

This clone was seen more than once but under ten times. The sample has other DNA sequences that encode this CDR3 too. V is TRBV6-2 or TRBV6-3 and J is TRBJ1-1; a weak D match, TRBD1 (5 bases). V was shortened by 2 bases and J by 1 base, with 8 bases between the two germline ends. CDR3 length: 14 residues. CDR1 is MNHEY, CDR2 SVGEGT, per germline. The CDR3 here is CASSYGAGNTEAFF. The CDR3, as DNA: TGTGCCAGCAGTTACGGGGCGGGGAACACTGAAGCTTTCTTT.

The chain carries TRBV4-1 and TRBJ2-3; the D is unclear. This CDR3 has 14 residues. In germline, CDR1 is MGHRA, CDR2 YSYEKL. V gave up 4 bases and J gave up 2 bases, with 10 bases separating them. The CDR3 sequence: CASSPGWDTDTQYF. CDR3 sequence (DNA): TGCGCCAGCAGCCCCGGGTGGGACACAGATACGCAGTATTTT.

The rearrangement links TRBV19 to TRBJ2-4; D perhaps matches TRBD2 (5 bases). CDR3 length equals 19 residues. V lost 3 bases and J 0 bases, leaving 21 bases between the germline ends. Germline V lookup: CDR1 LNHDA, CDR2 SQIVND (reference sequence). DNA of the CDR3: TGTGCCAGTAGTATGAGGCCTAGCAGGACGAAACCAGCCAAAAACATTCAGTACTTC. Its translation is CASSMRPSRTKPAKNIQYF.

The rearrangement joins TRBV27 to TRBJ1-1; D unclear. V lost 8 bases and J lost 2, with 12 bases in between. CDR3 length: 13 amino acids. Germline CDR1 reads MNHEY; CDR2 reads SMNVEV (reference sequence). For the CDR3, the DNA is TGTGCCAGCCGAAGGGAAGGTAACACTGAAGCTTTCTTT. This gives the protein CASRREGNTEAFF.

V and J are TRBV7-9 and TRBJ2-7; TRBD2 aligns across 7 bases. Losses at the gene ends were 1 base for V and 1 base for J; bases not matched to a gene: 13. Looked up from germline, CDR1 is SEHNR and CDR2 is FQNEAQ (reference sequence). The CDR3 length is 18 residues. The CDR3 sequence: CASSLVLGDYELSYEQYF. The CDR3 region has the DNA TGTGCCAGCAGCTTAGTTCTCGGGGACTACGAACTATCCTACGAGCAGTACTTC.

The sample holds one count of this clone. This chain connects TRBV5-6 to TRBJ2-1; D uncertain. The CDR3 is 13 amino acids. Germline V gives CDR1 SGHDT, CDR2 YYEEEE. V lost 1 base and J lost 11, with 13 bases in between. DNA for the CDR3: TGTGCCAGCAGCTTGCTGATGAAGGAAAAGCAGTTCTTC. This codes for CASSLLMKEKQFF.

The CDR3, as DNA: TGTGCCAGCAGCCATAGACTGCTGGGGGGGTTAGCTGAGCAGTTCTTC. The encoded protein is CASSHRLLGGLAEQFF. The J gene is TRBJ2-1, the V gene TRBV7-9; 7 nucleotides match TRBD2. Germline values: CDR1 SEHNR, CDR2 FQNEAQ (reference sequence). The CDR3 has 16 amino acids. With V trimmed by 5 bases and J by 9 bases, 16 bases remained unmatched.

This chain links TRBV6-5 with TRBJ2-1; 9 positions agree with TRBD2. The CDR3 is 15 amino acids. V trimming: 0 bases; J trimming: 8 bases; junction bases outside the gene matches: 5. The germline gives CDR1 MNHEY, CDR2 SVGAGI. CDR3 nucleotides: TGTGCCAGCAGTTACTCTGGCGGGGGGGGGTATGAGCAGTTCTTC. It encodes CASSYSGGGGYEQFF.

CDR3 sequence (DNA): TGTGCCAGCAGTGAAGCTCTTCGACCCGGGCGGAGCTATGGCTACACCTTC. Protein: CASSEALRPGRSYGYTF. The gene calls are TRBV2 and TRBJ1-2; the D is unclear. Between the trimmed V and J ends, which lost 0 bases and 4 bases, there was a span of 18 bases. Germline V gene data show CDR1 as SNHLY and CDR2 as FYNNEI. This CDR3 is 17 amino acids long.

The chain has TRBV6-6 and TRBJ2-3, with 10 bases aligning to TRBD1. Germline lookup yields CDR1 MNHNY and CDR2 SVGAGI (reference sequence). The CDR3 has 16 amino acids. V lost 5 bases, J lost 0 bases, and 5 bases stayed unmatched. This CDR3 is CASSIRQGASTDTQYF. The CDR3 DNA is TGTGCCAGCAGTATCAGACAGGGGGCTAGCACAGATACGCAGTATTTT.

V gene TRBV7-9 combines with J gene TRBJ2-1; D ambiguous. The CDR3 spans 16 residues. Between the trimmed V and J ends, which lost 1 base and 7 bases, there was a span of 17 bases. Germline CDR1 reads SEHNR; CDR2 reads FQNEAQ (reference sequence). CDR3 DNA: TGTGCCAGCAGCTTAGAAGGTGGGCTCGCCGGGAATGAGCAGTTCTTC. Translated: CASSLEGGLAGNEQFF.

The rearrangement joins TRBV19 to TRBJ2-5; TRBD2 agrees at 11 bases. Germline CDR1 LNHDA, CDR2 SQIVND (reference sequence). V dropped 4 bases and J dropped 2; count of bases not matched to a gene: 3. CDR3 length: 15 residues. CDR3 protein: CASSTGTSGQETQYF. In DNA form, the CDR3 reads TGTGCCAGTAGTACGGGGACTAGCGGACAAGAGACCCAGTACTTC.

This chain links TRBV19 with TRBJ2-1, with D possibly TRBD2 on 6 matching bases. The V gene's germline CDR1 is LNHDA and CDR2 SQIVND (reference sequence). Trimming took 3 bases from V and 9 from J, leaving 21 bases between them. The CDR3 loop spans 16 amino acids. CDR3 amino acids: CASSMGGRARYGEQFF. The CDR3 nucleotides read TGTGCCAGTAGTATGGGGGGAAGAGCTAGATACGGTGAGCAGTTCTTC.

V gene TRBV28 combines with J gene TRBJ1-5; TRBD1 agrees at 9 bases. CDR1 and CDR2 (germline): MDHEN, SYDVKM. The CDR3 runs 14 residues. V was pared by 4 bases and J by 6 bases, with 4 bases of the junction left unmatched. The CDR3 here is CASSSTGGGQPQHF. DNA of the CDR3: TGTGCCAGCAGTTCCACAGGGGGCGGTCAGCCCCAGCATTTT.

V gene TRBV27 combines with J gene TRBJ2-7, with D maybe TRBD1 (6 bases). The CDR3 is 16 amino acids. CDR1 is MNHEY, CDR2 SMNVEV, per germline (reference sequence). The V end was cut by 4 bases, the J end by 2 bases, with 18 bases between. The CDR3 DNA sequence: TGTGCCAGCAGTTACGTGGGCGGACAGTTCCCCTACGAGCAGTACTTC. This gives the protein CASSYVGGQFPYEQYF.

Concerning this clone: Distinct nucleotide sequences in the sample also encode this CDR3. The chain's CDR3 is CASSQDLGYEQYF. The CDR3 DNA reads as TGCGCCAGCAGCCAAGATCTCGGATACGAGCAGTACTTC. The rearrangement uses TRBV4-1 and TRBJ2-7; D not certain. Germline V lookup: CDR1 MGHRA, CDR2 YSYEKL. CDR3 length: 13 residues. The germline V and J ends were trimmed by 0 bases and 4 bases, with 7 bases remaining between them.

The J gene is TRBJ1-6, the V gene TRBV9; D gene uncertain. V gave up 4 bases and J gave up 8 bases, with 13 bases separating them. CDR1 SGDLS and CDR2 YYNGEE come from the germline V gene. CDR3 size: 14 residues. CDR3 sequence reads: CASSPTGEDSPLHF. The DNA for the CDR3 is TGTGCCAGCAGCCCGACTGGTGAGGATTCACCCCTCCACTTT.

This clone was seen just once. In the same sample, other DNA sequences code for this CDR3. This chain joins TRBV6-2 or TRBV6-3 and TRBJ1-1; no clear D gene. V was shortened by 2 bases and J by 1 base, with 5 bases between the two germline ends. The CDR3 sequence is 13 residues long. CDR1 is MNHEY and CDR2 is SVGEGT in the germline V gene. As DNA, the CDR3 is TGTGCCAGCAGTTACGGCGGGAACACTGAAGCTTTCTTT. Translated: CASSYGGNTEAFF.

The chain recombines TRBV19 with TRBJ2-7; the match to TRBD2 covers 11 bases. V trimming: 6 bases; J trimming: 3 bases; junction bases outside the gene matches: 7. The CDR3 has 15 residues. The germline V gene has CDR1 LNHDA and CDR2 SQIVND (reference sequence). CDR3: CASRLTSGDFYEQYF. CDR3 sequence (DNA): TGTGCCAGTAGACTGACTAGCGGGGACTTCTACGAGCAGTACTTC.

This clone was seen only once. This chain uses TRBV4-1 with TRBJ1-4; perhaps TRBD1 as D (5 bases). The germline gives CDR1 MGHRA, CDR2 YSYEKL. Trimming removed 1 base from V and 8 bases from J, with 8 bases in between. This CDR3 is 13 amino acids long. CDR3 in amino acids: CASSQVQVEKLFF. In DNA, the CDR3 is TGCGCCAGCAGCCAAGTACAGGTAGAAAAACTGTTTTTT.

This clone has just one count. This chain connects TRBV7-2 to TRBJ1-5; D possibly corresponds to TRBD1 (6 bases). This CDR3 has 18 residues. Per the germline V gene, CDR1 is SGHTA and CDR2 is FQGNSA. Trimming cost V 0 bases and J 0 bases, with 15 bases left between them. CDR3 sequence reads: CASSLALGQRYSNQPQHF. In DNA form, the CDR3 reads TGTGCCAGCAGCTTAGCGCTAGGACAGCGATATAGCAATCAGCCCCAGCATTTT.

The chain carries TRBV7-8 and TRBJ2-5, with a possible D match to TRBD2 (6 bases). Germline V gene lookup returns CDR1 SGHVS and CDR2 FQNEAQ. Deletions cut 1 base from V and 2 bases from J, with 11 bases between. This CDR3 region has 15 residues. The CDR3 sequence is CASSLGGRGQETQYF. CDR3 DNA sequence: TGTGCCAGCAGCTTAGGGGGACGGGGGCAAGAGACCCAGTACTTC.

The chain uses TRBV28 and TRBJ2-3; D is possibly TRBD2 (5 bases). V lost 5 bases and J lost 6, with 9 bases in between. This CDR3 comprises 12 residues. CDR1 is MDHEN and CDR2 is SYDVKM in the germline V gene. The CDR3 nucleotides read TGTGCCAGCAGTACAGCGGCGGATACGCAGTATTTT. It codes for CASSTAADTQYF. The complete variable domain, with remaining parts taken from reference TRBV28 and TRBJ2-3, reads DVKVTQSSRYLVKRTGEKVFLECVQDMDHENMFWYRQDPGLGLRLIYFSYDVKMKEKGDIPEGYSVSREKKERFSLILESASTNQTSMYLCASSTAADTQYFGPGTRLTVL.

This rearrangement joins TRBV24-1 to TRBJ2-2, with D maybe TRBD2 (5 bases). CDR3 length equals 15 residues. Between the trimmed V and J ends, which lost 5 bases and 8 bases, there was a span of 17 bases. Germline V CDR1 and CDR2: KGHDR, SFDVKD. CDR3 DNA sequence: TGTGCCACCAGTGGTCGGGGTCCCATACTAGGGGAGCTGTTTTTT. Amino acids: CATSGRGPILGELFF.

This rearrangement joins TRBV19 to TRBJ2-7, with D uncertain. Germline V gene lookup returns CDR1 LNHDA and CDR2 SQIVND (reference sequence). The CDR3 consists of 17 residues. V lost 8 bases and J lost 1, with 24 bases in between. CDR3 region: CASSQSPIQSGSYEQYF. As DNA, the CDR3 is TGTGCCAGTTCCCAGAGCCCTATACAGTCAGGTTCCTACGAGCAGTACTTC.

The rearrangement links TRBV7-9 to TRBJ2-7; 10 bases align to TRBD1. The germline V gene encodes CDR1 SEHNR and CDR2 FQNEAQ (reference sequence). The ends lost 4 bases at V and 5 bases at J; junction bases unmatched: 14. The CDR3 is 17 amino acids. The CDR3 coding sequence is TGTGCCAGCAGCTCAAGCTACCGACAGGGGGCGCTGGACGAGCAGTACTTC. Residues: CASSSSYRQGALDEQYF.

The gene calls are TRBV6-5 and TRBJ1-4; D not resolved. Trimming removed 2 bases at V and 0 bases at J, with 4 bases between. CDR1 MNHEY and CDR2 SVGAGI come from the germline V gene. This CDR3 region has 14 residues. CDR3 nucleotides: TGTGCCAGCAGTTACGCCGCAACTAATGAAAAACTGTTTTTT. Its protein is CASSYAATNEKLFF.

The chain is built from TRBV9 and TRBJ1-2, with 7 bases that match TRBD1. CDR3 length: 15 amino acids. The ends lost 1 base at V and 8 bases at J; junction bases unmatched: 11. Germline V lookup: CDR1 SGDLS, CDR2 YYNGEE. The CDR3 protein is CASSVSDGQAKGYTF. CDR3 sequence (DNA): TGTGCCAGCAGCGTATCCGACGGACAGGCAAAAGGCTACACCTTC.